These T cell receptor beta chains were read from a single sample in a study of blood T cell repertoires in COVID-19. Data came from immunoSEQ multiplex PCR; TCRdb stores just in-frame clones and leaves some out. The sample holds 300,000 to 350,000 clones; roughly 90% are singletons and the top ten take approximately 7.3%. Source material: peripheral blood. The receptors shown here come from a woman between 65 and 79 years old with COVID-19, enrolled during active disease. Both conserved end residues are part of each CDR3. A D gene is named only where the DNA matches it firmly. Where a row states a size, it is once, few, many or the class of an expanded clone; other rows omit it.

>TRBV30|NA|TRBJ1-1|many
CAWEHGIVAFF
TGTGCCTGGGAACATGGTATTGTAGCTTTCTTT
>TRBV19|TRBD1|TRBJ1-2|NA
CASRPGQGSYGYTF
TGTGCCAGTAGACCGGGACAGGGCTCCTATGGCTACACCTTC
>TRBV2|NA|TRBJ1-5|NA
CASSNGGNQPQHF
TGTGCCAGCTCGAACGGAGGCAATCAGCCCCAGCATTTT
>TRBV6-5|NA|TRBJ1-3|NA
CASSTPGGNTIYF
TGTGCCAGCAGCACACCGGGAGGAAACACCATATATTTT
>TRBV5-1|TRBD2|TRBJ2-5|NA
CASSLARGGTETQYF
TGCGCCAGCAGCTTGGCTCGGGGGGGCACAGAGACCCAGTACTTC
>TRBV9|TRBD2|TRBJ2-7|NA
CASSALGGGAGEQYF
TGTGCCAGCAGCGCCCTAGGCGGGGGGGCGGGTGAGCAGTACTTC
>TRBV7-2|TRBD1|TRBJ1-3|NA
CASSHRTGPGNTIYF
TGTGCCAGCAGCCATAGGACAGGGCCTGGAAACACCATATATTTT
>TRBV18|TRBD1|TRBJ1-1|NA
CASSGTGASTEAFF
TGTGCCAGTTCCGGGACAGGGGCCTCCACTGAAGCTTTCTTT
>TRBV5-1|NA|TRBJ1-1|once
CASSGGALMNTEAFF
TGCGCCAGCAGCGGCGGGGCCTTAATGAACACTGAAGCTTTCTTT
>TRBV12-5|TRBD1|TRBJ1-5|NA
CASGEGGQPQHF
TGTGCTAGTGGTGAAGGGGGCCAGCCCCAGCATTTT
>TRBV27|TRBD1|TRBJ1-2|NA
CASSLGTGTYGYTF
TGTGCCAGCAGTTTAGGGACAGGGACCTATGGCTACACCTTC
>TRBV13|TRBD1|TRBJ1-1|NA
CASSPPGGGENTEAFF
TGTGCCAGCAGCCCCCCAGGGGGCGGGGAGAACACTGAAGCTTTCTTT
>TRBV6-5|NA|TRBJ1-1|NA
CASSRPTDPIEAFF
TGTGCCAGCAGTCGCCCGACAGACCCCATAGAAGCTTTCTTT
>TRBV12-3/TRBV12-4|NA|TRBJ1-2|NA
CASSSEANYGYTF
TGTGCCAGCAGTTCGGAGGCTAACTATGGCTACACCTTC
>TRBV19|TRBD1|TRBJ2-7|NA
CASSIRSGTVSYEQYF
TGTGCCAGTAGTATAAGGTCCGGGACAGTGTCCTACGAGCAGTACTTC
>TRBV11-2|NA|TRBJ2-2|few
CASSSWTANTGELFF
TGTGCCAGCAGCTCGTGGACAGCGAACACCGGGGAGCTGTTTTTT
>TRBV5-8|NA|TRBJ1-5|few
CASSLSNQPQHF
TGTGCCAGCAGCTTATCGAATCAGCCCCAGCATTTT
>TRBV27|TRBD1|TRBJ1-1|NA
CASSLEGAQTEAFF
TGTGCCAGCAGTTTAGAGGGGGCGCAAACTGAAGCTTTCTTT
>TRBV18|NA|TRBJ1-2|NA
CASSDDTSYGYTF
TGTGCCAGCTCAGATGACACGAGCTATGGCTACACCTTC
>TRBV7-8|TRBD1|TRBJ2-1|once
CASSLELGTGGNEQFF
TGTGCCAGCAGCTTAGAGCTCGGGACAGGGGGCAATGAGCAGTTCTTC
>TRBV6-4|TRBD2|TRBJ2-5|NA
CAGRKTSGVLETQYF
TGTGCCGGACGGAAGACTAGCGGGGTTTTGGAGACCCAGTACTTC
>TRBV28|NA|TRBJ1-4|NA
CASSLGREEKLFF
TGTGCCAGCAGTTTAGGTAGGGAGGAAAAACTGTTTTTT
>TRBV7-8|TRBD1|TRBJ1-2|NA
CASSSLRGNYGYTF
TGTGCCAGCAGCTCACTCAGGGGGAACTATGGCTACACCTTC
>TRBV15|NA|TRBJ1-2|NA
CATSRDSGGYTF
TGTGCCACCAGCAGAGATTCGGGGGGGTACACCTTC
>TRBV3-1/TRBV3-2|NA|TRBJ2-1|once
CASSQDGPRQFF
TGTGCCAGCAGCCAAGATGGCCCCCGGCAGTTCTTC
>TRBV7-2|NA|TRBJ1-3|NA
CASTPRSGNTIYF
TGTGCCAGCACCCCTAGGTCTGGAAACACCATATATTTT
>TRBV24-1|NA|TRBJ2-6|NA
CATSDFGASGANVLTF
TGTGCCACCTCCGACTTTGGAGCCTCTGGGGCCAACGTCCTGACTTTC
>TRBV19|NA|TRBJ1-6|NA
CASTQQGHSPLHF
TGTGCCAGTACACAGCAGGGCCATTCACCCCTCCACTTT
>TRBV24-1|NA|TRBJ1-2|few
CATSDGQSYGYTF
TGTGCCACCAGTGATGGGCAGTCTTATGGCTACACCTTC
>TRBV5-4|NA|TRBJ1-3|once
CASSSPRGSGNTIYF
TGTGCCAGCAGCTCCCCCCGGGGCTCTGGAAACACCATATATTTT
>TRBV28|NA|TRBJ1-1|NA
CAIRELGKGDTEAFF
TGTGCCATACGCGAATTGGGGAAAGGGGACACTGAAGCTTTCTTT
>TRBV4-1|NA|TRBJ1-1|NA
CASSQDHGGMNTEAFF
TGCGCCAGCAGCCAAGATCATGGAGGGATGAACACTGAAGCTTTCTTT
>TRBV29-1|TRBD1|TRBJ2-7|NA
CSVGQAFPYEQYF
TGCAGCGTGGGACAGGCTTTCCCCTACGAGCAGTACTTC
>TRBV7-9|TRBD2|TRBJ2-5|NA
CASSLGAGGRETQYF
TGTGCCAGCAGCTTAGGCGCGGGGGGCCGGGAGACCCAGTACTTC
>TRBV11-2|NA|TRBJ2-3|NA
CASSPTVGEDTQYF
TGTGCCAGCAGCCCAACGGTTGGTGAAGATACGCAGTATTTT
>TRBV19|NA|TRBJ2-7|NA
CASSNTGLLYEQYF
TGTGCCAGTAGTAATACAGGGCTTCTCTACGAGCAGTACTTC
>TRBV27|TRBD1|TRBJ2-7|NA
CASSHRGTVSYEQYF
TGTGCCAGCAGTCATAGGGGGACAGTCTCCTACGAGCAGTACTTC
>TRBV9|TRBD1|TRBJ1-5|NA
CASSVGTGFGQPQHF
TGTGCCAGCAGCGTCGGGACAGGGTTCGGTCAGCCCCAGCATTTT
>TRBV28|NA|TRBJ2-7|NA
CASQGGGYEQYF
TGTGCCAGCCAGGGAGGGGGTTACGAGCAGTACTTC